The 17 T cell receptor beta chains reported below all come from one sample, sequenced in a study of OX40 agonist ivuxolimab in advanced cancers. Assay: immunoSEQ multiplex PCR; the TCRdb copy retains only in-frame clones and omits some. The sample holds about 71,000 clones; 94% are singletons and the top ten take roughly 14%. The material sequenced was CD4+ or CD8+ T cells sorted from blood, taken in a trial of the OX40 agonist ivuxolimab. The receptors were sampled from an adult with an advanced solid tumor such as melanoma, head and neck, liver or kidney cancer.

The CDR3 is CASSYVAGTDTQYF. CDR3 nucleotide sequence: TGTGCCAGCAGTTACGTGGCGGGCACAGATACGCAGTATTTT. The chain combines TRBV6-5 with TRBJ2-3; unclear D gene. The CDR3 length is 14 residues. Germline-derived CDR1 and CDR2 are MNHEY and SVGAGI. The ends were cut back, 2 bases at V and 1 base at J, with 7 bases in the middle.

V gene TRBV4-2 combines with J gene TRBJ1-3; no firm D call. The V gene lost 0 bases and the J gene lost 4 bases, with 4 bases spanning the gap. CDR1 and CDR2 from the germline V gene are LGHNA and YNFKEQ. The CDR3 runs 13 residues. CDR3 sequence (DNA): TGTGCCAGCAGCCAAGAAAAGGGAAACACCATATATTTT. This translates into CASSQEKGNTIYF.

The chain carries TRBV13 and TRBJ2-7, with 9 bases lining up with TRBD1. Germline V gives CDR1 PRHDT, CDR2 FYEKMQ (reference sequence). The CDR3 runs 14 residues. Trimming took 5 bases from V and 4 from J; bases not matched to a gene: 6. The CDR3 loop is CASSPGQGGYEQYF. As DNA, the CDR3 is TGTGCCAGCAGCCCGGGACAGGGAGGTTACGAGCAGTACTTC.

The V call is TRBV28, the J call TRBJ2-6; D tentatively reads TRBD1 or TRBD2 (5 bases each). Deletions cut 6 bases from V and 1 base from J, with 13 bases between. Germline V gene lookup returns CDR1 MDHEN and CDR2 SYDVKM. The CDR3 length is 16 residues. The CDR3 sequence is CASRTGTRSGANVLTF. CDR3 nucleotide sequence: TGTGCCAGCAGGACGGGGACGCGGTCTGGGGCCAACGTCCTGACTTTC.

The chain employs TRBV9 and TRBJ2-7, with 9 positions matching TRBD2. Trimming took 3 bases from V and 5 from J; bases not matched to a gene: 0. The CDR3 loop spans 12 amino acids. Germline loops: CDR1 SGDLS, CDR2 YYNGEE. The CDR3 DNA reads as TGTGCCAGCAGCGGACTAGCGGACGAGCAGTACTTC. Its protein product is CASSGLADEQYF.

The chain joins TRBV11-3 to TRBJ2-2; no definite D call. The V end was cut by 0 bases, the J end by 8 bases, with 4 bases between. The CDR3 length is 12 residues. CDR1 and CDR2 from the germline V gene are SGHNT and YENEEA. The CDR3 sequence is CASSLEGGELFF. The CDR3 DNA follows: TGTGCCAGCAGCTTAGAAGGTGGGGAGCTGTTTTTT.

The J gene is TRBJ2-1, the V gene TRBV7-2; D remains ambiguous. The CDR3 extends over 19 amino acids. Germline V CDR1 and CDR2: SGHTA, FQGNSA. V was trimmed by 1 base and J by 7 bases, leaving 26 bases between them. In DNA form, the CDR3 reads TGTGCCAGCAGCTTAGGACGGCTGGAGCCGGGCGGCTACCTTAATGAGCAGTTCTTC. Translated, it gives CASSLGRLEPGGYLNEQFF. Using reference TRBV7-2 and TRBJ2-1 for the parts outside the CDR3, the full variable domain is GAGVSQSPSNKVTEKGKDVELRCDPISGHTALYWYRQSLGQGLEFLIYFQGNSAPDKSGLPSDRFSAERTGGSVSTLTIQRTQQEDSAVYLCASSLGRLEPGGYLNEQFFGPGTRLTVL.

The rearrangement joins TRBV19 to TRBJ2-7, with TRBD2 as a possible D gene (6 bases). The V gene's germline CDR1 is LNHDA and CDR2 SQIVND (reference sequence). The V gene lost 10 bases and the J gene lost 7 bases, with 26 bases spanning the gap. The CDR3 length is 15 residues. The chain's CDR3 is CATSQSSGLQGEQYF. The CDR3 bases are TGTGCCACCTCGCAATCTTCGGGACTTCAGGGTGAGCAGTACTTC. Full variable domain (remainder filled in from reference TRBV19 and TRBJ2-7): DGGITQSPKYLFRKEGQNVTLSCEQNLNHDAMYWYRQDPGQGLRLIYYSQIVNDFQKGDIAEGYSVSREKKESFPLTVTSAQKNPTAFYLCATSQSSGLQGEQYFGPGTRLTVT.

The V call is TRBV9, the J call TRBJ2-7, with 7 bases fitting TRBD1. This CDR3 spans 17 amino acids. The V gene's germline CDR1 is SGDLS and CDR2 YYNGEE. Trimming removed 0 bases from V and 0 bases from J; junction bases left unmatched: 9. The CDR3 reads CASSVVPRQGYSYEQYF. In nucleotides, the CDR3 is TGTGCCAGCAGCGTAGTCCCGCGACAGGGATACTCCTACGAGCAGTACTTC. Filled out from reference TRBV9 and TRBJ2-7, the complete variable domain reads DSGVTQTPKHLITATGQRVTLRCSPRSGDLSVYWYQQSLDQGLQFLIQYYNGEERAKGNILERFSAQQFPDLHSELNLSSLELGDSALYFCASSVVPRQGYSYEQYFGPGTRLTVT.

The V gene is TRBV5-6, the J gene TRBJ1-1; tentative D call: TRBD1 (6 bases). V was cut by 0 bases and J by 0 bases, with 15 bases left in between. CDR1 and CDR2 from the germline V gene are SGHDT and YYEEEE. The CDR3 totals 17 residues. CDR3 in amino acids: CASSLGVGSGVNTEAFF. CDR3 coding DNA: TGTGCCAGCAGCTTGGGGGTAGGTTCAGGGGTGAACACTGAAGCTTTCTTT.

The chain employs TRBV29-1 and TRBJ2-7; D remains unclear. V was clipped by 5 bases and J by 3 bases, with 14 bases between them. Germline loops: CDR1 SQVTM, CDR2 ANQGSEA. This CDR3 comprises 13 residues. The CDR3 sequence is CSVLRTERYEQYF. The CDR3 bases are TGCAGCGTTCTAAGGACGGAACGCTACGAGCAGTACTTC.

This sequence joins TRBV19 and TRBJ2-1; D gene unclear. The germline gives CDR1 LNHDA, CDR2 SQIVND (reference sequence). The V end was cut by 3 bases, the J end by 0 bases, with 6 bases between. This CDR3 has 14 residues. This CDR3 reads CASSMITSYNEQFF. Here the CDR3 DNA reads TGTGCCAGTAGTATGATTACCTCCTACAATGAGCAGTTCTTC.

V and J are TRBV6-5 and TRBJ2-2; D gene ambiguous. With 6 bases removed from V and 2 bases from J, the gap between germline ends came to 10 bases. The CDR3 is made up of 14 amino acids. Looked up from germline, CDR1 is MNHEY and CDR2 is SVGAGI. The CDR3 nucleotides read TGTGCCAGCAGCCCTTGGGCCAACACCGGGGAGCTGTTTTTT. Translated, it gives CASSPWANTGELFF.

This rearrangement joins TRBV6-1 to TRBJ1-3; D unclear. CDR3 length: 15 amino acids. In germline, CDR1 is MNHNS, CDR2 SASEGT. V lost 4 bases, J lost 0 bases, and 10 bases lay in between. The chain's CDR3 is CASSVRVNSGNTIYF. As DNA, the CDR3 is TGTGCCAGCAGTGTCCGGGTTAACTCTGGAAACACCATATATTTT.

The V call is TRBV27, the J call TRBJ2-1; perhaps TRBD2 as D (5 bases). The V end lost 10 bases, the J end lost 8 bases, and 18 bases lay between the germline ends. Germline lookup yields CDR1 MNHEY and CDR2 SMNVEV (reference sequence). The CDR3 consists of 13 residues. CDR3 nucleotides: TGTGCCACCACCCGGACTGCCCCCCATGAGCAGTTCTTC. Translating it yields CATTRTAPHEQFF.

CDR3 nucleotide sequence: TGCGCCAGCAGCCCCTCATGGGTCGCCGGGACAGGGGACGAACAGCCCCAGCATTTT. Translation gives CASSPSWVAGTGDEQPQHF. The chain employs TRBV4-3 and TRBJ1-5, with 10 positions matching TRBD1. The CDR3 has 19 residues. V lost 4 bases to trimming and J lost 7 bases; unmatched junction nucleotides: 19. Looked up from germline, CDR1 is LGHNA and CDR2 is YSLEER.

CDR3 DNA: TGTGCCAGCACCGGACTAGCGGGAGGGTCTTACAATGAGCAGTTCTTC. Encoded protein: CASTGLAGGSYNEQFF. The rearrangement uses TRBV27 and TRBJ2-1; 15 bases agree with TRBD2. The CDR3 totals 16 residues. Unmatched junction bases numbered 5, after V lost 7 bases and J lost 4 bases. Germline V CDR1 and CDR2: MNHEY, SMNVEV (reference sequence).